This T cell receptor (beta chain) was identified during a study of vaccination effects on CD4 cells after COVID-19. The V end was cut by 3 bases, the J end by 3 bases, with 23 bases between. Germline V gene lookup returns CDR1 MNHEY and CDR2 SMNVEV (reference sequence). This CDR3 spans 18 amino acids. The authors isolated CD4+ T cells after roughly 10 days of culture. TCRdb's copy holds only in-frame clones and misses some; the assay was immunoSEQ multiplex PCR. The profile shows 50,000 or so clones, around 67% of them singletons. On this clone: What it binds is not known.

This TCR derives from a human donor who received a COVID-19 vaccine. The specimen was CD4+ T cells from PBMCs cultured without peptide, collected before COVID-19 vaccination. This sequence joins TRBV27 and TRBJ1-1; D may be TRBD1 (6 bases). The CDR3: CASSLSTRVGGADTEAFF. CDR3 DNA sequence: TGTGCCAGCAGTTTGTCAACCAGAGTCGGGGGCGCGGACACTGAAGCTTTCTTT.